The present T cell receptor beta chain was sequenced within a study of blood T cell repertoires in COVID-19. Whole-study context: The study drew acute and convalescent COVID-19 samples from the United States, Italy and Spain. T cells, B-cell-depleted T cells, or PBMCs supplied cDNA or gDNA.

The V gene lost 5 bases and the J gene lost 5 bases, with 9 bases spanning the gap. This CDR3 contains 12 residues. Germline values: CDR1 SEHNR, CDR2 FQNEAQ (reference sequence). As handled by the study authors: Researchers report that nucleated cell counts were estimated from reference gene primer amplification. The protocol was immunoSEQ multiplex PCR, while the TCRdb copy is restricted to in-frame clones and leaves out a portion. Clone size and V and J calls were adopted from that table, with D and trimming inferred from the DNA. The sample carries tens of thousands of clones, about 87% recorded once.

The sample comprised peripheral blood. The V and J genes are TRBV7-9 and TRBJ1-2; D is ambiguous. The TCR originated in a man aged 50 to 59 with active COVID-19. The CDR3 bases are TGTGCCAGCAGCATCGAACAGTATGGCTACACCTTC. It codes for CASSIEQYGYTF. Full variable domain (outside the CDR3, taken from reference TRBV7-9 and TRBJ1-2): DTGVSQNPRHKITKRGQNVTFRCDPISEHNRLYWYRQTLGQGPEFLTYFQNEAQLEKSRLLSDRFSAERPKGSFSTLEIQRTEQGDSAMYLCASSIEQYGYTFGSGTRLTVV.